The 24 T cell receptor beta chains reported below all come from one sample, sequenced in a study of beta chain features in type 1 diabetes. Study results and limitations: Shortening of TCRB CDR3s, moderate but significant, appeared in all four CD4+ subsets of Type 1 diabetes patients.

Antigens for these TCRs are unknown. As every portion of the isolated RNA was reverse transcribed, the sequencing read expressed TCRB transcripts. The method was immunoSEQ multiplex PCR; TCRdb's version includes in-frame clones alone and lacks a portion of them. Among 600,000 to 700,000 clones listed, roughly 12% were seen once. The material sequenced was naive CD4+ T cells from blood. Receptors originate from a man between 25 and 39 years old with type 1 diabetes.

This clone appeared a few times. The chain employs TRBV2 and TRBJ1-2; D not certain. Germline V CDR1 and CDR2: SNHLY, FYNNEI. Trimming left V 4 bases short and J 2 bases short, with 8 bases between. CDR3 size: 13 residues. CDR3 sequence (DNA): TGTGCCAGCAGTGCCTTCTTAAACTATGGCTACACCTTC. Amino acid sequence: CASSAFLNYGYTF.

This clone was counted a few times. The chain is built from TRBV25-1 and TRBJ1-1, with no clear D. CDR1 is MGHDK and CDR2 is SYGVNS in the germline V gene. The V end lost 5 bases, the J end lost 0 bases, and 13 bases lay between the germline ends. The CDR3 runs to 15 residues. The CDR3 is CASSQSSDMNTEAFF. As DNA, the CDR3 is TGTGCCAGCAGTCAGTCAAGCGACATGAACACTGAAGCTTTCTTT.

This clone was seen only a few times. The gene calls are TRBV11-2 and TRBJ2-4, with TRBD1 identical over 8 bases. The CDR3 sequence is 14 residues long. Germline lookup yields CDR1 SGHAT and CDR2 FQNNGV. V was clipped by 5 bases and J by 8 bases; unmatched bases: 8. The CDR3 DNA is TGTGCCAGCAGCCCTCGACAGGGGAGATACATTCAGTACTTC. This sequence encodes CASSPRQGRYIQYF.

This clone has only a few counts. CDR3 region: CASSPPGGYEQYF. Here the CDR3 DNA reads TGTGCCAGCAGCCCCCCAGGAGGCTACGAGCAGTACTTC. V is TRBV7-2 and J is TRBJ2-7; maybe TRBD2 (5 bases). The length of the CDR3 is 13 residues. Germline CDR1 reads SGHTA; CDR2 reads FQGNSA. V was trimmed by 5 bases and J by 3 bases, leaving 11 bases between them.

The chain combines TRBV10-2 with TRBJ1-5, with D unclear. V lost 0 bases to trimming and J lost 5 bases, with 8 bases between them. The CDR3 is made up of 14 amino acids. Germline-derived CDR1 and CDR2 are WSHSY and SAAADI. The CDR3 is CASSESMADQPQHF. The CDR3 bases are TGCGCCAGCAGTGAGTCGATGGCCGATCAGCCCCAGCATTTT.

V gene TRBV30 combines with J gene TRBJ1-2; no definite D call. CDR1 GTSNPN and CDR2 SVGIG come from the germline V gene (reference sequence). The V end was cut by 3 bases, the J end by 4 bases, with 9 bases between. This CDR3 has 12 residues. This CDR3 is CAWSGGPYGYTF. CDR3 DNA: TGTGCCTGGAGCGGAGGCCCCTATGGCTACACCTTC. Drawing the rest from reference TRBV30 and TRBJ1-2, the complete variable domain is SQTIHQWPATLVQPVGSPLSLECTVEGTSNPNLYWYRQAAGRGLQLLFYSVGIGQISSEVPQNLSASRPQDRQFILSSKKLLLSDSGFYLCAWSGGPYGYTFGSGTRLTVV.

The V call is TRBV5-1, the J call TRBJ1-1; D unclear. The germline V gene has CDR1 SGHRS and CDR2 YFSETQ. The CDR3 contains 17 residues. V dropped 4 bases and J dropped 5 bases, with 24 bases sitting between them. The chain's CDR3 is CASSQPRSRTQGTEAFF. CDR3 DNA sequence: TGCGCCAGCAGCCAACCCCGGAGTAGGACCCAAGGGACTGAAGCTTTCTTT.

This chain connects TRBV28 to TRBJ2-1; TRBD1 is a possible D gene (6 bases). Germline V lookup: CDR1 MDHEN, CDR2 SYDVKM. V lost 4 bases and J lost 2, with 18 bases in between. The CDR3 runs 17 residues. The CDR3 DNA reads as TGTGCCAGCAGTTCGACTGGGGGCGGTTCCCCCTACAATGAGCAGTTCTTC. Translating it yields CASSSTGGGSPYNEQFF.

CDR3 DNA: TGTGCCAGCAGCGCCGGGGGAAGCTCCTACGAGCAGTACTTC. Translation gives CASSAGGSSYEQYF. V usage is TRBV9 and J usage is TRBJ2-7, with D possibly TRBD2 on 6 matching bases. The CDR3 loop spans 14 amino acids. The V and J ends lost 3 bases and 0 bases respectively, with 10 bases between them. CDR1 SGDLS and CDR2 YYNGEE come from the germline V gene.

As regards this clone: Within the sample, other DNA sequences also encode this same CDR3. The CDR3 DNA sequence: TGCAGTGCTAGGAGAGAGACCCAGTACTTC. It encodes CSARRETQYF. The V and J genes are TRBV20-1 and TRBJ2-5; no clear D. Germline loops: CDR1 DFQATT, CDR2 SNEGSKA (reference sequence). V was pared by 3 bases and J by 4 bases, with 3 bases between. The CDR3 has 10 residues.

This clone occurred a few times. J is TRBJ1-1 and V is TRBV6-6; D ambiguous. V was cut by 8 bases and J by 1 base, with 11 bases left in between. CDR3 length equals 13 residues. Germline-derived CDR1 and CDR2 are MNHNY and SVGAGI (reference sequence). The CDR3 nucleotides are TGTGCCAGCCAGACCCTGAAGAACACTGAAGCTTTCTTT. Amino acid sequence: CASQTLKNTEAFF.

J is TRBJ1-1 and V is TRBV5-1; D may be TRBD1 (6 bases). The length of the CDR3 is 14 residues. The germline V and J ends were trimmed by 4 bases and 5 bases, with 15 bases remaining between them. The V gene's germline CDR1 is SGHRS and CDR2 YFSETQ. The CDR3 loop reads CASSLTGSVTEAFF. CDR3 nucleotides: TGCGCCAGCAGCCTTACAGGGTCGGTTACTGAAGCTTTCTTT.

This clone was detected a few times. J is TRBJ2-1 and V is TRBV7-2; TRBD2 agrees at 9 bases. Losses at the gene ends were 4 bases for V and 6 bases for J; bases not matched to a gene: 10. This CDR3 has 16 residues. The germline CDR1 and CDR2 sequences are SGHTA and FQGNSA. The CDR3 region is CASSSRGSGGVNEQFF. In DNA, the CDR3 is TGTGCCAGCAGCTCCCGGGGTAGCGGGGGAGTCAATGAGCAGTTCTTC. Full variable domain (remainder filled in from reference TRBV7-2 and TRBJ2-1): GAGVSQSPSNKVTEKGKDVELRCDPISGHTALYWYRQSLGQGLEFLIYFQGNSAPDKSGLPSDRFSAERTGGSVSTLTIQRTQQEDSAVYLCASSSRGSGGVNEQFFGPGTRLTVL.

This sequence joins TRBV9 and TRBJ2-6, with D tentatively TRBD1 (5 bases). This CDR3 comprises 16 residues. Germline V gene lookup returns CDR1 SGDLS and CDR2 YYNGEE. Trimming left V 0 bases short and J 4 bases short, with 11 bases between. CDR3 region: CASSVVGVAGANVLTF. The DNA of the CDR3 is TGTGCCAGCAGCGTAGTAGGGGTAGCCGGGGCCAACGTCCTGACTTTC. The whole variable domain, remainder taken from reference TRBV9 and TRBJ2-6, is DSGVTQTPKHLITATGQRVTLRCSPRSGDLSVYWYQQSLDQGLQFLIQYYNGEERAKGNILERFSAQQFPDLHSELNLSSLELGDSALYFCASSVVGVAGANVLTFGAGSRLTVL.

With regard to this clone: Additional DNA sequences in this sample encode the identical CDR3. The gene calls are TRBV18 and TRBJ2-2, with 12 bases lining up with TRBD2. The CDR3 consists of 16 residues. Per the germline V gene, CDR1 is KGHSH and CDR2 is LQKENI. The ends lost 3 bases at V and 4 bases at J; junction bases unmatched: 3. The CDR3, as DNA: TGTGCCAGCTCACCTCCGGGACTAGCGGGCACCGGGGAGCTGTTTTTT. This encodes CASSPPGLAGTGELFF.

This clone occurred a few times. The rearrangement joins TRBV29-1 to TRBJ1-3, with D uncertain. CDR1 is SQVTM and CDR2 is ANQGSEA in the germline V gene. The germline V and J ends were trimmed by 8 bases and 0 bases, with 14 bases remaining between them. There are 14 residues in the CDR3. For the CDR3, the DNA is TGCAGCTTCAAGACGGAGAGCTCTGGAAACACCATATATTTT. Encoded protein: CSFKTESSGNTIYF.

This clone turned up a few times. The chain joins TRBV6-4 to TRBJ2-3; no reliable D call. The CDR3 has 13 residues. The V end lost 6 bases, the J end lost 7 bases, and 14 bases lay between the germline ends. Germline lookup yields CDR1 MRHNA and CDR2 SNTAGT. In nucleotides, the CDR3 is TGTGCCAGCAGCCACGCTGGGTCAAATACGCAGTATTTT. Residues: CASSHAGSNTQYF.

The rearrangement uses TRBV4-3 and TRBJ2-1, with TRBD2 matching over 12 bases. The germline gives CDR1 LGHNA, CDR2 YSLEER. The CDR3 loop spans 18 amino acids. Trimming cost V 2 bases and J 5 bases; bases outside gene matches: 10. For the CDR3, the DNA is TGCGCCAGCAGCCAATATAATGGGCTAGCGGGGGGGCACAATGAGCAGTTCTTC. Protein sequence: CASSQYNGLAGGHNEQFF.

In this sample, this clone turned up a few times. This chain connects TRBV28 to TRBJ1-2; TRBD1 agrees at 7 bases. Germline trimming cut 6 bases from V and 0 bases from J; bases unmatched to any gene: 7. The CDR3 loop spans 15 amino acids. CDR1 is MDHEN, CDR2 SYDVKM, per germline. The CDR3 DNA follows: TGTGCCAGCAGATCGACAGGGAGGCCTAACTATGGCTACACCTTC. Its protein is CASRSTGRPNYGYTF.

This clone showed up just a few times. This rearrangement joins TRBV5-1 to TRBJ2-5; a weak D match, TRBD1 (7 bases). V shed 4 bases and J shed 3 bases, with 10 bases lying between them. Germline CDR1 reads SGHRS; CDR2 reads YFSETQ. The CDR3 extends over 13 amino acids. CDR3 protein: CASSAGQKETQYF. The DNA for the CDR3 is TGCGCCAGCAGCGCGGGACAGAAAGAGACCCAGTACTTC.

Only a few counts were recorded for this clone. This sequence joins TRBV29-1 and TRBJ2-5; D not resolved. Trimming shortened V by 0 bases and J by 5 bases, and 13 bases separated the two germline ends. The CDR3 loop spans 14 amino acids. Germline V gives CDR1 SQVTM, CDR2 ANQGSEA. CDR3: CSVEDHEFRETQYF. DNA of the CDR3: TGCAGCGTTGAAGATCACGAGTTTAGGGAGACCCAGTACTTC.

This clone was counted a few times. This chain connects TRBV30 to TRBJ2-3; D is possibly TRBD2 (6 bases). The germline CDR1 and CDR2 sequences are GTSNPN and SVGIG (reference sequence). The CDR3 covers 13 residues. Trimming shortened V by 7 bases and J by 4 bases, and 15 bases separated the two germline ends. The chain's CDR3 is CASGRSGPDTQYF. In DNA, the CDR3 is TGTGCCTCAGGGAGGTCCGGGCCAGATACGCAGTATTTT.

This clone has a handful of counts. CDR3 protein: CAWSLTMRGYTF. DNA of the CDR3: TGTGCCTGGAGTTTGACGATGCGGGGCTACACCTTC. The rearrangement links TRBV30 to TRBJ1-2; no firm D call. CDR1 and CDR2 from the germline V gene are GTSNPN and SVGIG (reference sequence). V lost 2 bases, J lost 8 bases, and 12 bases lay in between. This CDR3 has 12 amino acids.

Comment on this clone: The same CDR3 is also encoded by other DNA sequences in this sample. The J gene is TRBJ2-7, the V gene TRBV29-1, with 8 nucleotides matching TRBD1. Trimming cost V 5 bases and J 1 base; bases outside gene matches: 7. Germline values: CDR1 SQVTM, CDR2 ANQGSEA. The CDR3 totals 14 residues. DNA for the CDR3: TGCAGCGTTTACGGACAGGGTCAATCCTACGAGCAGTACTTC. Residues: CSVYGQGQSYEQYF.